The next 30 T cell receptor beta chains were all read from a single sample in a study of cytomegalovirus exposure and HLA in healthy donors. Only in-frame clones appear in the TCRdb table, and some are missing; sequencing was by immunoSEQ multiplex PCR. This sample carries about 150,000 clones, around nine tenths of them seen once, and the ten largest clones take 3%. Sequenced: PBMCs. All receptors derive from a man between 18 and 29 years old in good health and CMV-seronegative.

The rearrangement joins TRBV28 to TRBJ2-7, with D possibly TRBD2 on 6 matching bases. The germline V gene encodes CDR1 MDHEN and CDR2 SYDVKM. CDR3 length: 14 residues. V was trimmed by 6 bases and J by 3 bases, leaving 15 bases between them. CDR3 DNA: TGTGCCAGCAGGACCAGGGACTCAGACTACGAGCAGTACTTC. Translation: CASRTRDSDYEQYF.

This rearrangement joins TRBV7-2 to TRBJ2-3, with 9 positions matching TRBD2. V was pared by 2 bases and J by 3 bases, with 3 bases of the junction left unmatched. The CDR3 loop spans 15 amino acids. Germline assignment: CDR1 SGHTA and CDR2 FQGNSA. As DNA, the CDR3 is TGTGCCAGCAGCTTATCTAGCGGGGTGACAGATACGCAGTATTTT. Protein product: CASSLSSGVTDTQYF.

The chain uses TRBV6-5 and TRBJ1-3, with TRBD1 as a possible D gene (5 bases). The germline V and J ends were trimmed by 1 base and 8 bases, with 9 bases remaining between them. The CDR3 is made up of 13 amino acids. Germline lookup yields CDR1 MNHEY and CDR2 SVGAGI. The CDR3 spells CASSYFGGDTIYF. In DNA, the CDR3 is TGTGCCAGCAGTTACTTCGGGGGTGACACCATATATTTT.

The genes are TRBV28 and TRBJ1-2; no clear D gene. The germline V gene encodes CDR1 MDHEN and CDR2 SYDVKM. This CDR3 comprises 12 residues. Trimming left V 5 bases short and J 7 bases short, with 11 bases between. In DNA form, the CDR3 reads TGTGCCAGCAGTCCCGCTAAGCTTGGCTACACCTTC. Its translation: CASSPAKLGYTF.

DNA for the CDR3: TGTGCCAGCAGTTTGTGGGGGACAGGAAATGGCTACACCTTC. This translates into CASSLWGTGNGYTF. The chain is built from TRBV27 and TRBJ1-2; 8 bases match TRBD1. Germline V lookup: CDR1 MNHEY, CDR2 SMNVEV (reference sequence). Trimming cost V 3 bases and J 6 bases; bases outside gene matches: 6. The CDR3 spans 14 residues.

This chain links TRBV9 with TRBJ2-7; 12 positions match TRBD2. This CDR3 has 16 residues. From germline, CDR1 is SGDLS and CDR2 YYNGEE. The V and J ends lost 4 bases and 4 bases, in that order; junction bases with no gene match: 9. The CDR3 sequence is CASSPRLAGAKYEQYF. CDR3 nucleotide sequence: TGTGCCAGCAGCCCCCGACTAGCGGGAGCAAAATACGAGCAGTACTTC.

J is TRBJ2-6 and V is TRBV6-6; the D is unclear. CDR1 and CDR2 from the germline V gene are MNHNY and SVGAGI (reference sequence). There are 15 residues in the CDR3. V was trimmed by 1 base and J by 0 bases, leaving 4 bases between them. The CDR3 protein is CASSYLASGANVLTF. The DNA for the CDR3 is TGTGCCAGCAGTTACTTGGCCTCTGGGGCCAACGTCCTGACTTTC.

V is TRBV27 and J is TRBJ2-2, with a possible D match to TRBD2 (6 bases). The CDR3 spans 13 residues. V was cut by 6 bases and J by 5 bases, with 10 bases left in between. Germline CDR1 reads MNHEY; CDR2 reads SMNVEV (reference sequence). The CDR3 DNA is TGTGCCAGCAGGGGGGACTTTACCGGGGAGCTGTTTTTT. This sequence encodes CASRGDFTGELFF.

This clone was recorded only once. The V call is TRBV4-3, the J call TRBJ2-1; D is perhaps TRBD2 (7 bases). V was shortened by 4 bases and J by 4 bases, with 23 bases between the two germline ends. There are 18 residues in the CDR3. Germline values: CDR1 LGHNA, CDR2 YSLEER. This CDR3 is CASSRGGGQPRLYNEQFF. The CDR3 DNA sequence: TGCGCCAGCAGCCGGGGGGGAGGACAGCCCCGACTATACAATGAGCAGTTCTTC.

The chain recombines TRBV19 with TRBJ1-2; the match to TRBD1 covers 7 bases. The CDR3 has 14 amino acids. Germline trimming cut 6 bases from V and 0 bases from J; bases unmatched to any gene: 4. The germline gives CDR1 LNHDA, CDR2 SQIVND (reference sequence). CDR3 loop: CASRDRTPNYGYTF. The CDR3 nucleotides read TGTGCCAGTAGGGACAGGACCCCTAACTATGGCTACACCTTC.

The chain links TRBV29-1 to TRBJ1-4, with D maybe TRBD1 (5 bases). Deletions cut 4 bases from V and 4 bases from J, with 10 bases between. This CDR3 has 13 residues. The germline gives CDR1 SQVTM, CDR2 ANQGSEA. This CDR3 is CSVVSGYNEKLFF. For the CDR3, the DNA is TGCAGCGTTGTTTCAGGGTATAATGAAAAACTGTTTTTT.

J is TRBJ2-7 and V is TRBV11-2; 7 bases line up with TRBD2. The germline V gene encodes CDR1 SGHAT and CDR2 FQNNGV. The CDR3 is 17 residues long. The V segment lost 0 bases and the J segment 2 bases; nucleotides outside the gene matches: 10. The CDR3: CASSLEGGGPYTYEQYF. CDR3 in DNA: TGTGCCAGCAGCTTAGAGGGGGGAGGGCCCTATACCTACGAGCAGTACTTC.

V usage is TRBV4-2 and J usage is TRBJ1-1; no clear D. Trimming shortened V by 0 bases and J by 2 bases, and 10 bases separated the two germline ends. This CDR3 contains 15 residues. CDR1 is LGHNA, CDR2 YNFKEQ, per germline. CDR3 loop: CASSQDRNSNTEAFF. DNA of the CDR3: TGTGCCAGCAGCCAAGATCGGAACAGCAACACTGAAGCTTTCTTT.

V usage is TRBV5-6 and J usage is TRBJ2-2; D is unresolved. Trimming left V 6 bases short and J 3 bases short, with 3 bases between. This CDR3 contains 11 residues. Germline CDR1 and CDR2: SGHDT and YYEEEE. The CDR3 sequence: CASTYTGELFF. Written as DNA, the CDR3 is TGTGCCAGCACCTACACCGGGGAGCTGTTTTTT. Looking up the rest from reference TRBV5-6 and TRBJ2-2 gives the full variable domain: DAGVTQSPTHLIKTRGQQVTLRCSPKSGHDTVSWYQQALGQGPQFIFQYYEEEERQRGNFPDRFSGHQFPNYSSELNVNALLLGDSALYLCASTYTGELFFGEGSRLTVL.

The chain recombines TRBV4-3 with TRBJ1-1, with unresolved D. V was shortened by 3 bases and J by 2 bases, with 7 bases between the two germline ends. CDR3 length: 13 amino acids. Germline lookup yields CDR1 LGHNA and CDR2 YSLEER. The CDR3 coding sequence is TGCGCCAGCAGCCAGAACTTTAACACTGAAGCTTTCTTT. Protein product: CASSQNFNTEAFF.

In nucleotides, the CDR3 is TGTGCCAGCAGTTCCGGGACTAGCGGGGGGTATGTCGAGCAGTACGTC. It encodes CASSSGTSGGYVEQYV. The genes are TRBV27 and TRBJ2-7, with 15 positions matching TRBD2. Germline CDR1 and CDR2: MNHEY and SMNVEV (reference sequence). The V gene end was trimmed by 4 bases and the J gene end by 6 bases; junction bases not matched to a gene: 7. CDR3 length: 16 residues.

The V call is TRBV25-1, the J call TRBJ2-7, with D maybe TRBD1 (6 bases). CDR1 and CDR2 (germline): MGHDK, SYGVNS. Trimming removed 8 bases from V and 0 bases from J, with 11 bases in between. The CDR3 is 13 residues long. In DNA, the CDR3 is TGTGCCAGCTCTGGACAGCCCTCCTACGAGCAGTACTTC. Translating it yields CASSGQPSYEQYF.

In nucleotides, the CDR3 is TGCGCCAGCAGCTTGAACAGTCCTTTTTCCCCGTTGGACTATGGCTACACCTTC. Residues: CASSLNSPFSPLDYGYTF. The rearrangement links TRBV5-1 to TRBJ1-2; no firm D call. Germline values: CDR1 SGHRS, CDR2 YFSETQ. Trimming stripped 1 base from V and 3 bases from J, with 22 bases between. CDR3 length: 18 amino acids.

The genes are TRBV6-1 and TRBJ1-5, with 7 bases fitting TRBD1. In germline, CDR1 is MNHNS, CDR2 SASEGT. The CDR3 is made up of 13 amino acids. After removal of 7 bases from V and 5 bases from J, the junction contained 5 bases not matched to a gene. CDR3 region: CASTRDSYQPQHF. CDR3 nucleotide sequence: TGTGCCAGCACTAGGGACAGTTATCAGCCCCAGCATTTT.

V gene TRBV6-5 combines with J gene TRBJ2-2, with D unresolved. The CDR3 is 15 amino acids. Between the trimmed V and J ends, which lost 2 bases and 0 bases, there was a span of 7 bases. The germline V gene encodes CDR1 MNHEY and CDR2 SVGAGI. The CDR3 sequence: CASSYLSANTGELFF. CDR3 coding DNA: TGTGCCAGCAGTTACCTCAGCGCGAACACCGGGGAGCTGTTTTTT.

This clone occurred once. This rearrangement joins TRBV5-1 to TRBJ1-4; D uncertain. The CDR3 length is 15 residues. Germline lookup yields CDR1 SGHRS and CDR2 YFSETQ. Trimming took 2 bases from V and 3 from J, leaving 11 bases between them. In DNA form, the CDR3 reads TGCGCCAGCAGCTTTGGAGTCGAGGCTAATGAAAAACTGTTTTTT. This codes for CASSFGVEANEKLFF.

This CDR3 is CASSLGDRAEAFF. The CDR3 coding sequence is TGTGCCAGCAGCTTGGGAGACAGGGCCGAAGCTTTCTTT. The V call is TRBV7-9, the J call TRBJ1-1; 7 bases line up with TRBD1. The junction had 6 bases not matched to a gene; V was cut back by 3 bases and J by 8 bases. From germline, CDR1 is SEHNR and CDR2 FQNEAQ (reference sequence). The CDR3 totals 13 residues.

J is TRBJ2-3 and V is TRBV11-3, with 8 bases that match TRBD2. The CDR3 spans 16 residues. With 6 bases clipped from V and 0 bases from J, the junction kept 8 bases outside the gene matches. CDR1 is SGHNT, CDR2 YENEEA, per germline. The CDR3 nucleotides are TGTGCCAGCAGTCTTAGGGCGGGGGGAAGCACAGATACGCAGTATTTT. This translates into CASSLRAGGSTDTQYF.

This sequence joins TRBV5-1 and TRBJ1-6; TRBD1 aligns across 8 bases. The CDR3 loop spans 17 amino acids. The V gene's germline CDR1 is SGHRS and CDR2 YFSETQ. V was clipped by 5 bases and J by 0 bases; unmatched bases: 7. The CDR3: CASRGQGASSYNSPLHF. In DNA, the CDR3 is TGCGCCAGCAGGGGGCAGGGGGCTTCCTCCTATAATTCACCCCTCCACTTT. Variable domain in full (rest from reference TRBV5-1 and TRBJ1-6): KAGVTQTPRYLIKTRGQQVTLSCSPISGHRSVSWYQQTPGQGLQFLFEYFSETQRNKGNFPGRFSGRQFSNSRSEMNVSTLELGDSALYLCASRGQGASSYNSPLHFGNGTRLTVT.

The chain has TRBV15 and TRBJ2-5; 8 positions match TRBD2. The trim removed 0 bases at V and 4 bases at J, leaving 7 bases unmatched. The germline CDR1 and CDR2 sequences are LNHNV and YYDKDF (reference sequence). The CDR3 length is 16 residues. CDR3 DNA sequence: TGTGCCACCAGCAGAGAACAGCGGGAGTTGGGAGAGACCCAGTACTTC. This translates into CATSREQRELGETQYF.

The chain has TRBV5-6 and TRBJ1-4; D uncertain. This CDR3 is 14 amino acids long. Per germline, CDR1 SGHDT and CDR2 YYEEEE. Between the trimmed V and J ends, which lost 6 bases and 10 bases, there was a span of 19 bases. Written as DNA, the CDR3 is TGTGCCAGCAAGGTGTGGGGTCGCGGAGGAAAACTGTTTTTT. Amino acid sequence: CASKVWGRGGKLFF. The full variable domain, with the rest looked up from reference TRBV5-6 and TRBJ1-4, is DAGVTQSPTHLIKTRGQQVTLRCSPKSGHDTVSWYQQALGQGPQFIFQYYEEEERQRGNFPDRFSGHQFPNYSSELNVNALLLGDSALYLCASKVWGRGGKLFFGSGTQLSVL.

V usage is TRBV29-1 and J usage is TRBJ2-3, with D tentatively TRBD2 (6 bases). The length of the CDR3 is 13 residues. V was cut by 6 bases and J by 0 bases, with 10 bases left in between. Germline V gene sequence: CDR1 SQVTM, CDR2 ANQGSEA. CDR3 bases: TGCAGCGTCGGGAGCGGGAGCACAGATACGCAGTATTTT. Amino acids: CSVGSGSTDTQYF.

This clone turned up a few times. One junction end disagrees with the germline gene, perhaps due to a read error. The chain has TRBV6-1 and TRBJ2-3; a possible D gene is TRBD2 (5 bases). The CDR3 loop spans 12 amino acids. Germline V gives CDR1 MNHNS, CDR2 SASEGT. In DNA form, the CDR3 reads TGTGCCAGCAGTGAAGTTATGCGGGCCCGGAATTTT. Amino acids: CASSEVMRARNF.

The genes are TRBV5-1 and TRBJ1-2; D call uncertain. Trimming removed 1 base at V and 6 bases at J, with 10 bases between. From germline, CDR1 is SGHRS and CDR2 YFSETQ. The CDR3 runs to 13 residues. DNA for the CDR3: TGCGCCAGCAGCTTGAGTCCAGATCATGGCTACACCTTC. It specifies CASSLSPDHGYTF.

This sequence joins TRBV6-6 and TRBJ2-2, with 10 bases identical to TRBD1. Germline-derived CDR1 and CDR2 are MNHNY and SVGAGI (reference sequence). The trim removed 6 bases at V and 5 bases at J, leaving 6 bases unmatched. This CDR3 has 15 amino acids. The CDR3 loop reads CASRRDRGQTGELFF. CDR3 in DNA: TGTGCCAGCAGACGAGACAGGGGGCAAACCGGGGAGCTGTTTTTT.